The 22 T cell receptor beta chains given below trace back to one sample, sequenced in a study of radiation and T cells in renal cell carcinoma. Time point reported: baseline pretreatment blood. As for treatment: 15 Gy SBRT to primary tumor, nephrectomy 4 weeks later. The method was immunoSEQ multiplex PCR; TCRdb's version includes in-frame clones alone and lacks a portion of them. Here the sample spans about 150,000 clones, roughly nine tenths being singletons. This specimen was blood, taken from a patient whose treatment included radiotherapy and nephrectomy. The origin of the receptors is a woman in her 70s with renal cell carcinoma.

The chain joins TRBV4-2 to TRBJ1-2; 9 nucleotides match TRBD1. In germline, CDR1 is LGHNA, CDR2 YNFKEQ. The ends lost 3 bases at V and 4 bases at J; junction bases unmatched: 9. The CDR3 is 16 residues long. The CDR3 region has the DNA TGTGCCAGCAGCCATCCCGGGACAGGGAGCTCCTATGGCTACACCTTC. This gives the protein CASSHPGTGSSYGYTF.

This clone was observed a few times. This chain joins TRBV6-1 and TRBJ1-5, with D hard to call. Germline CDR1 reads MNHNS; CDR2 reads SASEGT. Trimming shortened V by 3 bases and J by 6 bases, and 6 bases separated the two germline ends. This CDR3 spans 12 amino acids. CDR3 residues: CASSDWIQPQHF. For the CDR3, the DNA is TGTGCCAGCAGTGACTGGATTCAGCCCCAGCATTTT.

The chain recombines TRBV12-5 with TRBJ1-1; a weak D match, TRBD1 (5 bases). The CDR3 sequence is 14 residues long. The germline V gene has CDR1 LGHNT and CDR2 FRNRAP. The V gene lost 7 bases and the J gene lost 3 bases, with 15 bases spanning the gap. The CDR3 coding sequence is TGTGCTAGTGCCGTCGGGGGTTTTGACACTGAAGCTTTCTTT. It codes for CASAVGGFDTEAFF. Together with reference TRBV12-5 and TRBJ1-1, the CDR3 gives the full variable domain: DARVTQTPRHKVTEMGQEVTMRCQPILGHNTVFWYRQTMMQGLELLAYFRNRAPLDDSGMPKDRFSAEMPDATLATLKIQPSEPRDSAVYFCASAVGGFDTEAFFGQGTRLTVV.

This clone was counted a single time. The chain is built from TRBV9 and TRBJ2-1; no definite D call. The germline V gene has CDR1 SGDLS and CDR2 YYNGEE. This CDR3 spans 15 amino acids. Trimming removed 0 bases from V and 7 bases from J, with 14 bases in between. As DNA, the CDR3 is TGTGCCAGCAGCGTAGCCCAAGGGCACACGAATGAGCAGTTCTTC. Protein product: CASSVAQGHTNEQFF.

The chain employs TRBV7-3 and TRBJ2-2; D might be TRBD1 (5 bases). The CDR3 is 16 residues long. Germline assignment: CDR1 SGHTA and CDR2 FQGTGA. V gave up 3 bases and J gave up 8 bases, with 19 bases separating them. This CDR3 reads CASSFPQVGEQGELFF. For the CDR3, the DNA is TGTGCCAGCAGCTTCCCCCAAGTAGGGGAACAGGGGGAGCTGTTTTTT.

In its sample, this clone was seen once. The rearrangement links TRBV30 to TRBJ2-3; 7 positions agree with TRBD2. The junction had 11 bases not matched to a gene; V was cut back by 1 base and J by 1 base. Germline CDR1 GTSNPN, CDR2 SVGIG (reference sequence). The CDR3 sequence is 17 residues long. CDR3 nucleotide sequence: TGTGCCTGGAGTGCTGGGAGGGACTCGTCAGGCACAGATACGCAGTATTTT. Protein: CAWSAGRDSSGTDTQYF.

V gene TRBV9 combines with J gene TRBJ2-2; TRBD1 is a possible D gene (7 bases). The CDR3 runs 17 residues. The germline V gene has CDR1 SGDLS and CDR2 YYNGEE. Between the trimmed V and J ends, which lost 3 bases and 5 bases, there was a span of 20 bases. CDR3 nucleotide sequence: TGTGCCAGCAGCGAACGCAGTTGGAGGGGGCTTACCGGGGAGCTGTTTTTT. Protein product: CASSERSWRGLTGELFF.

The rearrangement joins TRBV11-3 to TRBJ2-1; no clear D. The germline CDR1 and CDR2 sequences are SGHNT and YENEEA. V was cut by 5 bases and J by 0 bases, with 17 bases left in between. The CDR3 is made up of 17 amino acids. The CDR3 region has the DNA TGTGCCAGCAGCACGAGACGGCGTACCAGCTCCTACAATGAGCAGTTCTTC. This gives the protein CASSTRRRTSSYNEQFF.

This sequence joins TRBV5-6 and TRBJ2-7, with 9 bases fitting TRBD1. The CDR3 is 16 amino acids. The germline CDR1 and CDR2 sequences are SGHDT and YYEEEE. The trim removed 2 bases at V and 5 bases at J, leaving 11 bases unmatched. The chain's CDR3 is CASSFWSGTGNNEQYF. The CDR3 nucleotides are TGTGCCAGCAGCTTTTGGTCCGGGACAGGGAACAACGAGCAGTACTTC.

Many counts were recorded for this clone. This CDR3 is CASSADGNQPQHF. In nucleotides, the CDR3 is TGTGCCAGCAGTGCCGACGGCAATCAGCCCCAGCATTTT. This chain joins TRBV6-5 and TRBJ1-5; no reliable D call. V was pared by 5 bases and J by 2 bases, with 7 bases between. This CDR3 is built from 13 residues. Per germline, CDR1 MNHEY and CDR2 SVGAGI.

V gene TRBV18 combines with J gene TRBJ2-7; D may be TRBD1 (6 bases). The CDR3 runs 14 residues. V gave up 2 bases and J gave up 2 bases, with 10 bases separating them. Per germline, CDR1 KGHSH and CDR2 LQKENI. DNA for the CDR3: TGTGCCAGCTCACCAACTCGGACAGCCTACGAGCAGTACTTC. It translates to CASSPTRTAYEQYF.

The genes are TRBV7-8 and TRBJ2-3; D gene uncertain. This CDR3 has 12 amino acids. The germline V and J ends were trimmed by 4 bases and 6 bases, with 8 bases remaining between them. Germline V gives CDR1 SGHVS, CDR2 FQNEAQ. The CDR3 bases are TGTGCCAGCAGCTCCCGACACGATACGCAGTATTTT. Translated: CASSSRHDTQYF.

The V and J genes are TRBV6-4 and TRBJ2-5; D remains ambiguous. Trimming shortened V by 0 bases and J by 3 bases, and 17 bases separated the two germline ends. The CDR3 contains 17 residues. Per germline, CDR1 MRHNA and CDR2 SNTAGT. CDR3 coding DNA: TGTGCCAGCAGTGACTCGGAGCAAGCCCCGACAAAAGAGACCCAGTACTTC. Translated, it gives CASSDSEQAPTKETQYF.

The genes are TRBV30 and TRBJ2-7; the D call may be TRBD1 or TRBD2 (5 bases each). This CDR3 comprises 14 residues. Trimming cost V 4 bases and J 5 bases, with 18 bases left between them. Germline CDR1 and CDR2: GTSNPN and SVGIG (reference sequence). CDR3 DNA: TGTGCCTGGAAGAGAGGGCAGGGAGTGAACGAGCAGTACTTC. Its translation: CAWKRGQGVNEQYF.

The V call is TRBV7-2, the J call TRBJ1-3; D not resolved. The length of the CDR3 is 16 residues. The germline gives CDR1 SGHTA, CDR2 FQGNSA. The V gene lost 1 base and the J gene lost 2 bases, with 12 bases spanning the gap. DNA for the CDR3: TGTGCCAGCAGCTTAGGATCCGTCCGCGCTGGAAACACCATATATTTT. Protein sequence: CASSLGSVRAGNTIYF.

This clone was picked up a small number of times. In DNA, the CDR3 is TGTGCCAGCAGTGAAGGGGGTCGTGGCACTGAAGCTTTCTTT. Translating gives CASSEGGRGTEAFF. The chain links TRBV6-4 to TRBJ1-1; tentatively, D is TRBD1 (6 bases). V gave up 3 bases and J gave up 4 bases, with 12 bases separating them. CDR1 is MRHNA, CDR2 SNTAGT, per germline. There are 14 residues in the CDR3.

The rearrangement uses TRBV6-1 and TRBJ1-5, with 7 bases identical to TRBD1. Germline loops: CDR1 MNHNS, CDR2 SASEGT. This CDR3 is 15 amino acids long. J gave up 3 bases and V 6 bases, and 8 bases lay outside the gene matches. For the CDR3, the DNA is TGTGCCAGCAGAAGGGACAGCACCTACAATCAGCCCCAGCATTTT. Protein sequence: CASRRDSTYNQPQHF.

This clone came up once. This CDR3 reads CASRRGTTGELFF. Written as DNA, the CDR3 is TGCGCCAGCAGAAGGGGTACAACCGGGGAGCTGTTTTTT. The rearrangement links TRBV5-1 to TRBJ2-2; D might be TRBD1 (5 bases). The CDR3 spans 13 residues. V lost 5 bases to trimming and J lost 5 bases, with 10 bases between them. The germline CDR1 and CDR2 sequences are SGHRS and YFSETQ.

CDR3: CASSLEAFGSYEQYF. The DNA of the CDR3 is TGTGCCAGCAGCTTAGAGGCCTTTGGCTCCTACGAGCAGTACTTC. The chain is built from TRBV11-2 and TRBJ2-7; D call uncertain. V lost 0 bases, J lost 0 bases, and 9 bases lay in between. The CDR3 has 15 amino acids. CDR1 and CDR2 (germline): SGHAT, FQNNGV.

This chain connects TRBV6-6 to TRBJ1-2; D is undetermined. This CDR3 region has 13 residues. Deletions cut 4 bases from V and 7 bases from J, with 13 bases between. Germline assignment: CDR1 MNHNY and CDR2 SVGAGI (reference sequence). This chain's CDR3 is CASSSLSSFGYTF. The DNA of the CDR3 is TGTGCCAGCAGTTCCCTATCGAGCTTTGGCTACACCTTC.

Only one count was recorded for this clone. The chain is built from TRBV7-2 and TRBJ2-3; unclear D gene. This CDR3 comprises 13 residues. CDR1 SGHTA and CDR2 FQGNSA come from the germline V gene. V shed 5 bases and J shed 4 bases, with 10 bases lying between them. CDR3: CASSGLLADTQYF. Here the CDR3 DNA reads TGTGCCAGCAGCGGCTTACTGGCAGATACGCAGTATTTT.

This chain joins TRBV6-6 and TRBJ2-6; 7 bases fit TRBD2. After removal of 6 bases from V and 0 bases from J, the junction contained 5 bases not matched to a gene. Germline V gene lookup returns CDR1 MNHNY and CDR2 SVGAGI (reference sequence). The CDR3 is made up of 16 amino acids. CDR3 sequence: CASSRGGGSGANVLTF. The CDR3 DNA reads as TGTGCCAGCAGCCGCGGCGGGGGCTCTGGGGCCAACGTCCTGACTTTC.